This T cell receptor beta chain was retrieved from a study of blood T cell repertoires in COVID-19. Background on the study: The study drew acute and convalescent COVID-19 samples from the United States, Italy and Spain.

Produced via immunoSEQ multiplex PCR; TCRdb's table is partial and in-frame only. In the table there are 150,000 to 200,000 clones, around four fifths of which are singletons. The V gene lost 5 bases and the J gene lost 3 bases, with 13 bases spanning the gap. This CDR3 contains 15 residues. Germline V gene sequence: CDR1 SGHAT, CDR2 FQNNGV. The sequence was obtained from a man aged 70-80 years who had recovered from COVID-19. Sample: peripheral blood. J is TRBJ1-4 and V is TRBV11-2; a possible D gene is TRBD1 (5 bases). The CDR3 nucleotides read TGTGCCAGCAGCCCTTGGGGGGGGTCTAATGAAAAACTGTTTTTT. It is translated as CASSPWGGSNEKLFF.